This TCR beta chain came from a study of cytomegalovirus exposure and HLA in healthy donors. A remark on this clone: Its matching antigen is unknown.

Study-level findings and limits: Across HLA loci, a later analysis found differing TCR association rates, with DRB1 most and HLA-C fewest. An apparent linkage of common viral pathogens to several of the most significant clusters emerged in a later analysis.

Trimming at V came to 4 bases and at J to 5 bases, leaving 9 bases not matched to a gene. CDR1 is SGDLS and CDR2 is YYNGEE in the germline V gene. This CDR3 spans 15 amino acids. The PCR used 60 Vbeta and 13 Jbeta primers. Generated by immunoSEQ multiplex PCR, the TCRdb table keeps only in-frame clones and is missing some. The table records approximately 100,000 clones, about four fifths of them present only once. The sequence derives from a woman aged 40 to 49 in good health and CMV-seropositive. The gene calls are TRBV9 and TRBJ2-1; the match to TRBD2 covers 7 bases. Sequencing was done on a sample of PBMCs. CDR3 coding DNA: TGTGCCAGCAGCCCCTGGAGCGGGGTCGACAATGAGCAGTTCTTC. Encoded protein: CASSPWSGVDNEQFF.